This TCR beta chain was obtained from a study of blood T cell repertoires in COVID-19. Overall study: Italy, Spain and the United States were the sources of the convalescent and acute COVID-19 samples. PBMCs, B-cell-depleted T cells, or T cells provided the cDNA or gDNA that made up the material.

Germline V gives CDR1 SGHRS, CDR2 YFSETQ. The CDR3 totals 14 residues. The V gene lost 1 base and the J gene lost 0 bases, with 7 bases spanning the gap. Original data processing: Reference gene primers were amplified, and this amplification served to estimate nucleated cell counts. Some clones are missing from TCRdb's copy, which holds only in-frame ones; the method was immunoSEQ multiplex PCR. Clone size and the V and J calls come from that table; the DNA yielded D and trimming. This sample yields tens of thousands of clones, of which about nine tenths are seen a single time; 25% to 35% belongs to the top ten. For this clone: Distinct nucleotide sequences in the sample also encode this CDR3.

This clonotype originated in a man aged 50 to 59 with active or convalescent COVID-19. The chain joins TRBV5-1 to TRBJ1-2; TRBD1 is a possible D gene (5 bases). Sequencing was performed on peripheral blood. In nucleotides, the CDR3 is TGCGCCAGCAGCTTGACAGGAACTAACTATGGCTACACCTTC. It specifies CASSLTGTNYGYTF.